These 29 T cell receptor beta chains were sequenced from one sample in a study of blood T cell repertoires in COVID-19. TCRdb's table, derived via immunoSEQ multiplex PCR, lists solely in-frame clones and lacks some. Among 150,000 to 200,000 clones listed, about 80% were seen once. Material: peripheral blood. The receptors come from a woman between 40 and 50 years old with COVID-19, enrolled during active disease.

V gene TRBV9 combines with J gene TRBJ2-2; 9 bases map to TRBD1. The V gene end was trimmed by 3 bases and the J gene end by 0 bases; junction bases not matched to a gene: 0. This CDR3 region has 15 residues. The germline CDR1 and CDR2 sequences are SGDLS and YYNGEE. The CDR3 DNA follows: TGTGCCAGCAGCGGACAGGGGGCGAACACCGGGGAGCTGTTTTTT. Protein: CASSGQGANTGELFF.

V usage is TRBV11-2 and J usage is TRBJ2-5; 7 nucleotides line up with TRBD1. This CDR3 is 15 amino acids long. Germline lookup yields CDR1 SGHAT and CDR2 FQNNGV. V trimming: 3 bases; J trimming: 5 bases; junction bases outside the gene matches: 9. CDR3 region: CASSFGQVLGETQYF. CDR3 DNA: TGTGCCAGCAGCTTTGGACAGGTCCTCGGGGAGACCCAGTACTTC. The full variable domain, its missing parts supplied by reference TRBV11-2 and TRBJ2-5, is EAGVAQSPRYKIIEKRQSVAFWCNPISGHATLYWYQQILGQGPKLLIQFQNNGVVDDSQLPKDRFSAERLKGVDSTLKIQPAKLEDSAVYLCASSFGQVLGETQYFGPGTRLLVL.

The rearrangement joins TRBV3-1 (or the pseudogene TRBV3-2) to TRBJ2-1; 9 bases align to TRBD2. The CDR3 runs 15 residues. V lost 2 bases to trimming and J lost 5 bases; unmatched junction nucleotides: 4. The V gene's germline CDR1 is LGHDT and CDR2 YNNKEL (reference sequence). CDR3 sequence: CASSQLAGSNNEQFF. The CDR3 bases are TGTGCCAGCAGCCAACTAGCGGGGAGTAACAATGAGCAGTTCTTC.

This chain links TRBV10-1 with TRBJ2-1; D unclear. The CDR3 contains 14 residues. Trimming took 5 bases from V and 10 from J, leaving 18 bases between them. Per the germline V gene, CDR1 is WNHNN and CDR2 is SYGVQD (reference sequence). For the CDR3, the DNA is TGCGCCAGCAGTAACCAGGCTGGGCTCCGCGAGCAGTTCTTC. Protein sequence: CASSNQAGLREQFF.

The gene calls are TRBV27 and TRBJ1-4, with 7 bases identical to TRBD1. CDR1 is MNHEY and CDR2 is SMNVEV in the germline V gene (reference sequence). CDR3 length: 13 residues. V shed 8 bases, J shed 8 bases, and the junction held 8 bases outside the gene matches. The CDR3 loop reads CASGRDRGEKLFF. The DNA for the CDR3 is TGTGCCAGCGGCCGGGACAGAGGGGAAAAACTGTTTTTT.

This clone has more than one count but fewer than ten. The chain combines TRBV19 with TRBJ2-2; perhaps TRBD2 as D (6 bases). The CDR3 contains 15 residues. Germline V gives CDR1 LNHDA, CDR2 SQIVND (reference sequence). V was pared by 1 base and J by 6 bases, with 12 bases between. For the CDR3, the DNA is TGTGCCAGTAGTATAGGCCTCGGGGGTCCCGGGGAGCTGTTTTTT. Amino acid sequence: CASSIGLGGPGELFF. The full variable domain, in which reference TRBV19 and TRBJ2-2 provide the parts outside the CDR3, is DGGITQSPKYLFRKEGQNVTLSCEQNLNHDAMYWYRQDPGQGLRLIYYSQIVNDFQKGDIAEGYSVSREKKESFPLTVTSAQKNPTAFYLCASSIGLGGPGELFFGEGSRLTVL.

This clone was picked up a small number of times. V and J are TRBV3-1 (or the pseudogene TRBV3-2) and TRBJ1-3; the match to TRBD1 covers 9 bases. V lost 5 bases, J lost 4 bases, and 3 bases stayed unmatched. Germline CDR1 is LGHDT and CDR2 is YNNKEL (reference sequence). The CDR3 sequence is 14 residues long. CDR3 nucleotide sequence: TGTGCCAGCAGCGCCGGGACAGGGGGAAACACCATATATTTT. Amino acid sequence: CASSAGTGGNTIYF.

CDR3 protein: CAWSLPGGTQYF. The CDR3 nucleotides read TGTGCCTGGAGTCTGCCAGGGGGGACCCAGTACTTC. V is TRBV30 and J is TRBJ2-5, with TRBD1 matching 7 bases. The CDR3 is made up of 12 amino acids. Germline V CDR1 and CDR2: GTSNPN, SVGIG (reference sequence). V lost 2 bases to trimming and J lost 7 bases; unmatched junction nucleotides: 4.

The gene calls are TRBV6-5 and TRBJ2-1, with D possibly being TRBD2 (6 bases). V was cut by 8 bases and J by 8 bases, with 13 bases left in between. CDR1 and CDR2 (germline): MNHEY, SVGAGI. The CDR3 extends over 12 amino acids. CDR3 in amino acids: CASLVVADEQFF. The CDR3 DNA is TGTGCCAGCCTGGTGGTAGCGGATGAGCAGTTCTTC.

The chain carries TRBV20-1 and TRBJ2-7, with D perhaps matching TRBD1 or TRBD2 (6 bases each). Germline V gene data show CDR1 as DFQATT and CDR2 as SNEGSKA (reference sequence). The CDR3 has 13 residues. The V end was cut by 3 bases, the J end by 0 bases, with 9 bases between. For the CDR3, the DNA is TGCAGTGCTAGTGGAGGGGGCTCCTACGAGCAGTACGTC. The encoded protein is CSASGGGSYEQYV.

This clone was counted only a few times. V usage is TRBV19 and J usage is TRBJ2-3; tentative D call: TRBD1 (6 bases). The CDR3 totals 13 residues. Germline-derived CDR1 and CDR2 are LNHDA and SQIVND (reference sequence). Trimming removed 5 bases from V and 3 bases from J, with 9 bases in between. The CDR3 nucleotides read TGTGCCAGTAGTTTCCAGGGGACAGATACGCAGTATTTT. Protein sequence: CASSFQGTDTQYF.

This clone was picked up one time. The CDR3 reads CASSDVVSTDTQYF. CDR3 DNA: TGTGCCAGCAGTGACGTCGTCTCCACAGATACGCAGTATTTT. The J gene is TRBJ2-3, the V gene TRBV2, with D hard to call. CDR3 length equals 14 residues. Germline CDR1 reads SNHLY; CDR2 reads FYNNEI. V lost 3 bases and J 2 bases, leaving 9 bases between the germline ends.

The CDR3 DNA follows: TGTGCCAGTAGGAGAACCCGCGTAGAGTACGTC. Translated: CASRRTRVEYV. The chain carries TRBV19 and TRBJ2-7, with unresolved D. Germline V CDR1 and CDR2: LNHDA, SQIVND (reference sequence). The CDR3 covers 11 residues. The ends were cut back, 6 bases at V and 11 bases at J, with 14 bases in the middle.

V usage is TRBV7-2 and J usage is TRBJ1-2; possible D gene TRBD1, 5 bases. The V and J ends lost 5 bases and 1 base respectively, with 17 bases between them. The CDR3 loop spans 16 amino acids. Per germline, CDR1 SGHTA and CDR2 FQGNSA. The CDR3: CASSQDLTDFNYGYTF. The CDR3 bases are TGTGCCAGCAGCCAAGACTTGACAGACTTTAACTATGGCTACACCTTC.

The chain joins TRBV12-5 to TRBJ1-1, with D possibly being TRBD1 (5 bases). V lost 5 bases to trimming and J lost 1 base, with 11 bases between them. CDR1 LGHNT and CDR2 FRNRAP come from the germline V gene. The CDR3 loop spans 14 amino acids. The CDR3 DNA reads TGTGCTAGTGGTCCAAGACAGTGGAACACTGAAGCTTTCTTT. Encoded protein: CASGPRQWNTEAFF.

This clone was seen only once. The chain links TRBV19 to TRBJ2-5, with no clear D. The CDR3 has 13 residues. The V end was cut by 4 bases, the J end by 2 bases, with 8 bases between. Germline values: CDR1 LNHDA, CDR2 SQIVND (reference sequence). The DNA of the CDR3 is TGTGCCAGTAGTAATGCGGCACAAGAGACCCAGTACTTC. Protein product: CASSNAAQETQYF. The whole variable domain, filled in from reference TRBV19 and TRBJ2-5, reads DGGITQSPKYLFRKEGQNVTLSCEQNLNHDAMYWYRQDPGQGLRLIYYSQIVNDFQKGDIAEGYSVSREKKESFPLTVTSAQKNPTAFYLCASSNAAQETQYFGPGTRLLVL.

The gene calls are TRBV28 and TRBJ1-5; 8 positions match TRBD1. J was trimmed by 2 bases and V by 7 bases; bases with no gene match: 7. The germline V gene has CDR1 MDHEN and CDR2 SYDVKM. The CDR3 consists of 15 residues. DNA for the CDR3: TGTGCCAGCAACCCGACAGGGGCCCGCAATCAGCCCCAGCATTTT. It codes for CASNPTGARNQPQHF. Combining the CDR3 with reference TRBV28 and TRBJ1-5 gives the whole variable domain DVKVTQSSRYLVKRTGEKVFLECVQDMDHENMFWYRQDPGLGLRLIYFSYDVKMKEKGDIPEGYSVSREKKERFSLILESASTNQTSMYLCASNPTGARNQPQHFGDGTRLSIL.

V is TRBV9 and J is TRBJ1-6, with TRBD1 identical over 9 bases. The CDR3 runs to 15 residues. The germline V gene has CDR1 SGDLS and CDR2 YYNGEE. V dropped 3 bases and J dropped 5; count of bases not matched to a gene: 3. CDR3 in DNA: TGTGCCAGCAGCGCCGGGACAGGGAATAATTCACCCCTCCACTTT. This sequence encodes CASSAGTGNNSPLHF.

The rearrangement uses TRBV28 and TRBJ1-2, with 9 positions matching TRBD1. The germline gives CDR1 MDHEN, CDR2 SYDVKM. This CDR3 contains 14 residues. V gave up 5 bases and J gave up 6 bases; unmatched junction bases: 7. The CDR3 reads CASSDPGQGHGYTF. The CDR3 coding sequence is TGTGCCAGCAGTGATCCGGGACAGGGCCATGGCTACACCTTC.

The chain uses TRBV2 and TRBJ1-1; the D gene is possibly TRBD1 (5 bases). CDR1 is SNHLY, CDR2 FYNNEI, per germline. Trimming cost V 7 bases and J 5 bases, with 23 bases left between them. The CDR3 extends over 16 amino acids. The CDR3 coding sequence is TGTGCCAGCACCGAAAGAGGGGCAGCCGGGAGGACTGAAGCTTTCTTT. Amino acid sequence: CASTERGAAGRTEAFF.

J is TRBJ2-5 and V is TRBV3-1 (or the pseudogene TRBV3-2); D may be TRBD2 (6 bases). V was shortened by 1 base and J by 4 bases, with 13 bases between the two germline ends. CDR1 is LGHDT, CDR2 YNNKEL, per germline (reference sequence). The CDR3 is 15 amino acids. Here the CDR3 DNA reads TGTGCCAGCAGCCAAGTGGGGTTGGAGGGAGAGACCCAGTACTTC. Translating gives CASSQVGLEGETQYF.

The rearrangement uses TRBV30 and TRBJ1-1, with no clear D. This CDR3 region has 15 residues. V lost 3 bases and J 0 bases, leaving 14 bases between the germline ends. CDR1 GTSNPN and CDR2 SVGIG come from the germline V gene (reference sequence). CDR3 sequence reads: CAWRGGQAMNTEAFF. As DNA, the CDR3 is TGTGCCTGGAGGGGCGGGCAGGCTATGAACACTGAAGCTTTCTTT.

The chain recombines TRBV7-9 with TRBJ2-2; D might be TRBD1 (5 bases). The CDR3 runs to 17 residues. V shed 3 bases and J shed 3 bases, with 17 bases lying between them. Germline CDR1 reads SEHNR; CDR2 reads FQNEAQ (reference sequence). CDR3 bases: TGTGCCAGCAGCTTGCCAACAGGTTTGGCGTACACCGGGGAGCTGTTTTTT. This gives the protein CASSLPTGLAYTGELFF.

The rearrangement joins TRBV2 to TRBJ2-5, with D perhaps TRBD1 (6 bases). V was shortened by 6 bases and J by 1 base, with 15 bases between the two germline ends. Germline values: CDR1 SNHLY, CDR2 FYNNEI. The CDR3 runs 15 residues. CDR3 sequence: CASSLVGAGQETQYF. CDR3 nucleotides: TGTGCCAGCAGCCTTGTGGGGGCCGGCCAAGAGACCCAGTACTTC.

The V gene is TRBV10-3, the J gene TRBJ1-2; 8 positions agree with TRBD1. V dropped 6 bases and J dropped 8; count of bases not matched to a gene: 5. The CDR3 runs to 12 residues. Germline CDR1 reads ENHRY; CDR2 reads SYGVKD. This chain's CDR3 is CAIRIDRGGYTF. In nucleotides, the CDR3 is TGTGCCATCAGAATAGACAGGGGCGGCTACACCTTC.

V is TRBV28 and J is TRBJ1-5; TRBD1 agrees at 7 bases. Trimming removed 8 bases from V and 3 bases from J; junction bases left unmatched: 13. Germline V gene sequence: CDR1 MDHEN, CDR2 SYDVKM. This CDR3 region has 16 residues. The CDR3 here is CASGENRGAPNQPQHF. The CDR3 DNA follows: TGTGCCAGCGGAGAGAACAGGGGTGCGCCCAATCAGCCCCAGCATTTT.

The count of this clone is one. The chain links TRBV2 to TRBJ2-1; D is perhaps TRBD2 (5 bases). The V gene lost 5 bases and the J gene lost 3 bases, with 11 bases spanning the gap. This CDR3 region has 14 residues. Germline values: CDR1 SNHLY, CDR2 FYNNEI. The CDR3 loop is CASSRLMVYNEQFF. DNA for the CDR3: TGTGCCAGCAGTCGACTAATGGTCTACAATGAGCAGTTCTTC.

This chain connects TRBV27 to TRBJ2-7, with D maybe TRBD1 (6 bases). This CDR3 has 14 residues. Trimming left V 6 bases short and J 0 bases short, with 12 bases between. Germline V gene data show CDR1 as MNHEY and CDR2 as SMNVEV (reference sequence). The CDR3 sequence is CASRLQGSSYEQYF. The CDR3 DNA sequence: TGTGCCAGCAGGCTACAGGGTTCCTCCTACGAGCAGTACTTC.

The chain joins TRBV6-6 to TRBJ2-5, with TRBD2 matching 9 bases. CDR1 MNHNY and CDR2 SVGAGI come from the germline V gene (reference sequence). CDR3 size: 15 residues. V lost 4 bases, J lost 4 bases, and 7 bases stayed unmatched. CDR3 sequence: CASSSSSGRGETQYF. The CDR3, as DNA: TGTGCCAGCAGTTCCAGTAGCGGGAGAGGAGAGACCCAGTACTTC.